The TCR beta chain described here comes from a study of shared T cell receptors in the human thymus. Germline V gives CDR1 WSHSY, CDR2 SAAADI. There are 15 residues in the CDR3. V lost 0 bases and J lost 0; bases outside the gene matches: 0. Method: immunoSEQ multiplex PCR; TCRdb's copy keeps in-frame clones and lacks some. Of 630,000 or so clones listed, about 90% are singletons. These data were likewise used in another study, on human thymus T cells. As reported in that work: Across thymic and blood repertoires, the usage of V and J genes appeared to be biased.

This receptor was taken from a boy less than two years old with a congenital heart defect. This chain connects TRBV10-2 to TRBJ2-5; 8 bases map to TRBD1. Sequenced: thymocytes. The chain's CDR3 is CASSESTGDQETQYF. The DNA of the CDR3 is TGCGCCAGCAGTGAGTCGACAGGGGACCAAGAGACCCAGTACTTC.